This TCR beta chain was captured by sequencing in a study of shared clonotypes between healthy human individuals. Findings and limits, study-wide: In contrast to clonotypes shared by all four donors, non-shared clonotypes had lower generation probabilities. A handful of donors showed sharing of around 5% of naive CD4 clonotypes.

This clone appeared a single time. Its antigen is as yet unknown. There are 12 residues in the CDR3. With 1 base removed from V and 7 bases from J, the gap between germline ends came to 6 bases. CDR1 SGHTA and CDR2 FQGTGA come from the germline V gene. Sequencing was performed with immunoSEQ multiplex PCR; in TCRdb, only in-frame clones are kept and a portion is missing. This table has about 2.4 million clones, approximately 93% appearing once. CD45RA-negative memory and CD45RA+ naive subsets were split from the CD4+ cells. The chain links TRBV7-3 to TRBJ2-3, with no clear D. Material for sequencing was naive CD4+ T cells from PBMCs. The subset denotes: CD45RA+ positively selected. The sequence derives from a man younger than 35 in good health. Some clones in this sample may be carry-over from other donors' samples. The CDR3, as DNA: TGTGCCAGCAGCTTAAATGGATATACGCAGTATTTT. Amino acids: CASSLNGYTQYF.